This T cell receptor (beta chain) was obtained from a study of human T cells and chemical hapten exposure. Germline V gene data show CDR1 as SQVTM and CDR2 as ANQGSEA. CDR3 length: 13 amino acids. The V end was cut by 8 bases, the J end by 2 bases, with 16 bases between. This clonotype was detected only a few times. TCRdb re-called the RACE reads with MiXCR, one entry per CDR3 protein. The sample includes fewer than 130,000 distinct CDR3 sequences, about 11% of them seen just once. Regarding time point: patch test 1, 2 weeks after DPC sensitization. Sample treatment: therapeutic diphenylcyclopropenone sensitization with weekly scalp DPC.

Specimen: whole blood, collected in connection with sensitization to the hapten diphenylcyclopropenone (DPC). The chain joins TRBV29-1 to TRBJ2-7, with a possible D match to TRBD2 (7 bases). This TCR was recovered from a woman aged 35 to 49 with alopecia areata. Some clones in this sample may be carry-over from other donors' samples. CDR3 in amino acids: CSTQGGTTYEQYF. The CDR3 DNA reads TGCAGCACACAGGGAGGGACTACCTACGAGCAGTACTTC.